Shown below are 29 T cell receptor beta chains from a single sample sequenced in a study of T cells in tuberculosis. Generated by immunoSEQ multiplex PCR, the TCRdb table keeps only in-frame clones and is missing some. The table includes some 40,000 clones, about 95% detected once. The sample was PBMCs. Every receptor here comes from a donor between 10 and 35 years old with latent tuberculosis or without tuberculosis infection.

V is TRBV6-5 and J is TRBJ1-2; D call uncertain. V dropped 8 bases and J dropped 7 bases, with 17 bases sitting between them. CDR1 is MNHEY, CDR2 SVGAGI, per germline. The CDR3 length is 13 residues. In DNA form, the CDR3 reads TGTGCCAGCGATGTGGTCGTGCGGGGTGGCTACACCTTC. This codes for CASDVVVRGGYTF.

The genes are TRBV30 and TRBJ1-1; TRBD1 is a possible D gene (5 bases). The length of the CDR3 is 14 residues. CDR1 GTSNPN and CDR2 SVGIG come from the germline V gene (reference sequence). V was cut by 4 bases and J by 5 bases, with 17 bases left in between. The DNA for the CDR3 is TGTGCCTGGACGGGGCTCAGAGGGAGGACTGAAGCTTTCTTT. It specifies CAWTGLRGRTEAFF.

CDR3 DNA sequence: TGTGCCAGCAGTCCCCGATTGGCAAGTCAGCCCCAGCATTTT. Translated: CASSPRLASQPQHF. The rearrangement links TRBV28 to TRBJ1-5; no definite D call. CDR1 and CDR2 from the germline V gene are MDHEN and SYDVKM. This CDR3 has 14 residues. Deletions cut 5 bases from V and 6 bases from J, with 14 bases between.

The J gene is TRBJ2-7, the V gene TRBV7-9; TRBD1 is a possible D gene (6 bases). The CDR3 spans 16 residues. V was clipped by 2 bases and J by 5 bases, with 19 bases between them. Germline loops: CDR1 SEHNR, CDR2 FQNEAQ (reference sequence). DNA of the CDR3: TGTGCCAGCAGCTTATCCCCTGGGCCAGGGGTGAACGAGCAGTACTTC. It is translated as CASSLSPGPGVNEQYF.

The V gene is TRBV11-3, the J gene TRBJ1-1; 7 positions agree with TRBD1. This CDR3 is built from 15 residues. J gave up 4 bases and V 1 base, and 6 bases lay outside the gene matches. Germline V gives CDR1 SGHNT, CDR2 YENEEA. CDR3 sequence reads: CASSLGQGGVTEAFF. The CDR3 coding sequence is TGTGCCAGCAGCTTAGGGCAGGGGGGAGTCACTGAAGCTTTCTTT.

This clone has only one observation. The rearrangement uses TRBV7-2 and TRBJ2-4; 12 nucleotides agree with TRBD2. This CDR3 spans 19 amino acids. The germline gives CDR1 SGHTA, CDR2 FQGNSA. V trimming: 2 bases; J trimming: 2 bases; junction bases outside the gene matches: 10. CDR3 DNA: TGTGCCAGCAGCTTAAGGGCTAGCGGGGGGGCCGGGTCCAAAAACATTCAGTACTTC. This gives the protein CASSLRASGGAGSKNIQYF.

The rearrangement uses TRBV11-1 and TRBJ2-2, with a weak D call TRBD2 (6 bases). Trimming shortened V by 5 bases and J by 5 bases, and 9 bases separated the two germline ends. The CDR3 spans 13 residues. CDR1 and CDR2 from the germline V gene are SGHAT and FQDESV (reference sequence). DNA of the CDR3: TGTGCCAGCAGCCACGGACTAACCGGGGAGCTGTTTTTT. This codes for CASSHGLTGELFF. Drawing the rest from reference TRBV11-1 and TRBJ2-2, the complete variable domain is EAEVAQSPRYKITEKSQAVAFWCDPISGHATLYWYRQILGQGPELLVQFQDESVVDDSQLPKDRFSAERLKGVDSTLKIQPAELGDSAMYLCASSHGLTGELFFGEGSRLTVL.

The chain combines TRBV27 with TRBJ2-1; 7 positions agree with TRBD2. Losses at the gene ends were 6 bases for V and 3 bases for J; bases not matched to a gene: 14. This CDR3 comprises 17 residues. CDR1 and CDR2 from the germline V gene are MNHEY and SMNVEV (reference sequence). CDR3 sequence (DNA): TGTGCCAGCAGCCGCCCCCTAAGCGGGGTAAGCTACAATGAGCAGTTCTTC. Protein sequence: CASSRPLSGVSYNEQFF.

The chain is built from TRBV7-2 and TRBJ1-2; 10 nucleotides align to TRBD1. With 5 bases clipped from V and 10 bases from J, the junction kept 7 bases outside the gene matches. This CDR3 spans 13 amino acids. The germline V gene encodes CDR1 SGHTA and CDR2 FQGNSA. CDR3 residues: CASSARDRGHYTF. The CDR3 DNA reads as TGTGCCAGCAGCGCCCGGGACAGGGGTCACTACACCTTC.

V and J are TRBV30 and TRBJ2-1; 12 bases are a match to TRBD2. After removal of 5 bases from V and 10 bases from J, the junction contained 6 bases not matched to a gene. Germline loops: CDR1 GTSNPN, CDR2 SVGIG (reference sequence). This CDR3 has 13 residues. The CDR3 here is CAWSGLAGKEQFF. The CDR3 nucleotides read TGTGCCTGGTCGGGACTAGCGGGTAAGGAGCAGTTCTTC.

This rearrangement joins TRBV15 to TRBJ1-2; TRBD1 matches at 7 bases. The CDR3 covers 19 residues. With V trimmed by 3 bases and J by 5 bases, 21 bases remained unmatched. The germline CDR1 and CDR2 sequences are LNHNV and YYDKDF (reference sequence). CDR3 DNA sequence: TGTGCCACCAGCAGGGGAAAATCGACAGGGACGGGGCCTGGATATGGCTACACCTTC. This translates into CATSRGKSTGTGPGYGYTF.

This chain's CDR3 is CASSTRQGAEPGELFF. In nucleotides, the CDR3 is TGTGCCAGCAGTACGCGACAGGGGGCGGAACCCGGGGAGCTGTTTTTT. The rearrangement links TRBV27 to TRBJ2-2; 10 bases agree with TRBD1. CDR1 and CDR2 (germline): MNHEY, SMNVEV (reference sequence). The CDR3 has 16 residues. The junction had 9 bases not matched to a gene; V was cut back by 5 bases and J by 6 bases.

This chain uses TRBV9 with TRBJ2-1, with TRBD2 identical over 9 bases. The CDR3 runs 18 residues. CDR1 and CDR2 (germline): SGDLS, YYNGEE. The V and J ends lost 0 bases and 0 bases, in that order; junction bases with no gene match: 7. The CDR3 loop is CASSVGFLAGHSYNEQFF. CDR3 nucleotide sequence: TGTGCCAGCAGCGTAGGTTTCCTAGCGGGGCACTCCTACAATGAGCAGTTCTTC.

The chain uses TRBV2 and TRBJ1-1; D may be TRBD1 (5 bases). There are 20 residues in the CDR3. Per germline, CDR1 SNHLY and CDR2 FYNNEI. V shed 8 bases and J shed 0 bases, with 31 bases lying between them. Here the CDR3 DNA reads TGTGCCAGCTGCGGCCTACTCGGTCCGTGGTGGGGGGGAATGAACACTGAAGCTTTCTTT. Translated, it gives CASCGLLGPWWGGMNTEAFF.

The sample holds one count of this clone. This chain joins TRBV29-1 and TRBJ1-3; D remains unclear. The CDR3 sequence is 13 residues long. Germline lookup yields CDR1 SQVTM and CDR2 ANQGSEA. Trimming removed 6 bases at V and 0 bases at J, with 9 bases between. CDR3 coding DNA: TGCAGCGTACACACGGGCTCTGGAAACACCATATATTTT. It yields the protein CSVHTGSGNTIYF.

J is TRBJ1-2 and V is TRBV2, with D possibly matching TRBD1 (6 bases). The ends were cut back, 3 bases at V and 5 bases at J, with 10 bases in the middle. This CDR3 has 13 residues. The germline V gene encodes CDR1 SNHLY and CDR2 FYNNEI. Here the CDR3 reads CASSDGRGYGYTF. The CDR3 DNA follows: TGTGCCAGCAGTGACGGCAGGGGTTATGGCTACACCTTC.

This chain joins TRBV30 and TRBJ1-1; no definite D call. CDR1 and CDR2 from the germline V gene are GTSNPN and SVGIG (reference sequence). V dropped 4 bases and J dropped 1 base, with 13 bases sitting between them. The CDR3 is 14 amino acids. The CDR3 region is CAWKIAERNTEAFF. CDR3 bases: TGTGCCTGGAAGATAGCAGAGAGGAACACTGAAGCTTTCTTT.

CDR3 DNA: TGTGCCAGCAGCAAGACAGGGAACTATAATTCACCCCTCCACTTT. Translated: CASSKTGNYNSPLHF. V and J are TRBV5-5 and TRBJ1-6; 7 nucleotides align to TRBD1. The CDR3 runs to 15 residues. The germline V gene encodes CDR1 SGHKS and CDR2 YYEKEE (reference sequence). Trimming removed 4 bases from V and 3 bases from J; junction bases left unmatched: 4.

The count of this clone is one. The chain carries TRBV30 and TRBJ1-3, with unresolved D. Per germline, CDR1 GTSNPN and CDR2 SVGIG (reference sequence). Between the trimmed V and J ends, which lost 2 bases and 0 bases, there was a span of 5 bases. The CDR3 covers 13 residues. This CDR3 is CAWSPGSGNTIYF. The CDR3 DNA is TGTGCCTGGAGTCCCGGCTCTGGAAACACCATATATTTT.

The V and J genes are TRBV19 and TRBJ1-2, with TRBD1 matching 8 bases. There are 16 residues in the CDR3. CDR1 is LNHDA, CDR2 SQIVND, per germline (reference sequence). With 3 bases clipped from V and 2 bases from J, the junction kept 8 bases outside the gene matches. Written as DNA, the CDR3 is TGTGCCAGTAGTATCCGGCAGGGGGCTCCAAACTATGGCTACACCTTC. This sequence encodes CASSIRQGAPNYGYTF.

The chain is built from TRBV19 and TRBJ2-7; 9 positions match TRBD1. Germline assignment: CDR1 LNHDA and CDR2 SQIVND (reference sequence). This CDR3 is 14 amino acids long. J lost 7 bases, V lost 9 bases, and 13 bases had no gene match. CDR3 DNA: TGTGCCAGCAGAGCCTACAGGGGGCTGGGGGAGCAGTACTTC. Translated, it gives CASRAYRGLGEQYF.

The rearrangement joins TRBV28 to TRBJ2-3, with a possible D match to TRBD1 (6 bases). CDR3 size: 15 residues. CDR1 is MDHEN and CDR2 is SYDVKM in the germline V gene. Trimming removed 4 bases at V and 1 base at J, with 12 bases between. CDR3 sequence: CASSWRTAGTDTQYF. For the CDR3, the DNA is TGTGCCAGCAGTTGGAGGACAGCAGGCACAGATACGCAGTATTTT.

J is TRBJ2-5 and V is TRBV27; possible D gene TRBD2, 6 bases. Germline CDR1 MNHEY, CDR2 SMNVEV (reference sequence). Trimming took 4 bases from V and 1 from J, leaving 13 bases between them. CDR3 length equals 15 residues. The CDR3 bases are TGTGCCAGCAGTTGGGGGGACCGAATCCAAGAGACCCAGTACTTC. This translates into CASSWGDRIQETQYF.

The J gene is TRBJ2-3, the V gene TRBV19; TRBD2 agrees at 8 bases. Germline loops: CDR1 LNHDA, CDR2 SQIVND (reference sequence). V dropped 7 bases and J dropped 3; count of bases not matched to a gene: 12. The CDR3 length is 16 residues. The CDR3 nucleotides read TGTGCCAGTATACCCCGGGGGGGCGGAGGAACAGATACGCAGTATTTT. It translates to CASIPRGGGGTDTQYF.

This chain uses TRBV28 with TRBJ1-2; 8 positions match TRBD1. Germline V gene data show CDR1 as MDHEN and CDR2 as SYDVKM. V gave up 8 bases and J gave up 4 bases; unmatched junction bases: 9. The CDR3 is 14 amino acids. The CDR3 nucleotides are TGTGCCAGCCTGCTGAGGACAGGGAGCTATGGCTACACCTTC. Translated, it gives CASLLRTGSYGYTF.

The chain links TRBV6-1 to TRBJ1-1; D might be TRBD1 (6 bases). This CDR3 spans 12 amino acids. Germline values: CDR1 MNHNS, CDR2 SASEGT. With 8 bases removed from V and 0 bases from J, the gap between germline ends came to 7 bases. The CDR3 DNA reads TGTGCCAGCGGGACACTGAACACTGAAGCTTTCTTT. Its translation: CASGTLNTEAFF.

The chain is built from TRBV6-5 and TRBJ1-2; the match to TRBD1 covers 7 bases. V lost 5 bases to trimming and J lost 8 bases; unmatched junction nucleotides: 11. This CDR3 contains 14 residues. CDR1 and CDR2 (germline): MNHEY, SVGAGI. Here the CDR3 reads CASSTTRQGGGYTF. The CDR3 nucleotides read TGTGCCAGCAGTACCACTCGACAGGGAGGAGGCTACACCTTC.

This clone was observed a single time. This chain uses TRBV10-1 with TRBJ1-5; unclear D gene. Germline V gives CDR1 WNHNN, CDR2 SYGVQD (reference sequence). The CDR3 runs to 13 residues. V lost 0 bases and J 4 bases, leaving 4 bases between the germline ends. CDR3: CASSESQNQPQHF. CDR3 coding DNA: TGCGCCAGCAGTGAGTCCCAGAATCAGCCCCAGCATTTT.

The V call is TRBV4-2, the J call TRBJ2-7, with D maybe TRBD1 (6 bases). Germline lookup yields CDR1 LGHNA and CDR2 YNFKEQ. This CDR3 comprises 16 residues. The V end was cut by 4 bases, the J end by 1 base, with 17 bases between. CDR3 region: CASSPTLMDSSYEQYF. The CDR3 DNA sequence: TGTGCCAGCAGCCCTACCCTCATGGACAGTTCCTACGAGCAGTACTTC.